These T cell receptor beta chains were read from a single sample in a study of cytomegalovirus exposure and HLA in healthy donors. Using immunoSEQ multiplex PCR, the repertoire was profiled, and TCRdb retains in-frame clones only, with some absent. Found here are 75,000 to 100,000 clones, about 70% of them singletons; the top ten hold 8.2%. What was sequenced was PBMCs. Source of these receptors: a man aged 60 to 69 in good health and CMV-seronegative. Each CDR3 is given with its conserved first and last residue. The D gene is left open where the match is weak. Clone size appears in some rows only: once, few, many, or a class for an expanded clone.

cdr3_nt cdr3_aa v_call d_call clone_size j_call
TGTGCCAGTAGTTTCCGGGACAGGGGGATGAGCTACACCTTC CASSFRDRGMSYTF TRBV19 TRBD1 once TRBJ1-2
TGCAGCGCGGGGCGTGGGACAGCCTTTCTAGCCAAAAACATTCAGTACTTC CSAGRGTAFLAKNIQYF TRBV29-1 TRBD1 . TRBJ2-4
TGTGCCAGCAGTGAAACAGCGGGTCCCTACGAGCAGTACTTC CASSETAGPYEQYF TRBV6-1 . . TRBJ2-7
TGTGCCAGCAGCCTTACCGCAGGGGCCACGGGGGAAAAACTGTTTTTT CASSLTAGATGEKLFF TRBV5-6 . . TRBJ1-4
TGCGCCAGCAGCCCCGCGGCGGGAGTTTCCAATGAGCAGTTCTTC CASSPAAGVSNEQFF TRBV5-1 TRBD2 . TRBJ2-1
TGCGCCAGCAGCTTCAGGCTTTCTAGCACAGATACGCAGTATTTT CASSFRLSSTDTQYF TRBV5-1 . . TRBJ2-3
TGTGCCACGGACAGGGGAAGCAATCAGCCCCAGCATTTT CATDRGSNQPQHF TRBV30 TRBD1 once TRBJ1-5
TGTGCCAGCCGCATCGGGAGGCCTTACTTCGGGGAGCTGTTTTTT CASRIGRPYFGELFF TRBV6-5 TRBD2 . TRBJ2-2
TGTGCCAGTAGTCAACGAGTCGCTTCCTCCGAGCAGTACTTC CASSQRVASSEQYF TRBV19 . . TRBJ2-7
TGTGCCAGCAGTGTCTACCCGGGACAGGGATCCTATGGGCAGTACTTC CASSVYPGQGSYGQYF TRBV2 TRBD1 . TRBJ2-7
TGCAGCGTCAGACTAGCGGGAGTAAATACGCAGTATTTT CSVRLAGVNTQYF TRBV29-1 TRBD2 . TRBJ2-3
TGTGCCAGCAGCTTAAGGAGAGCGGGGGTAGGCACCGGGGAGCTGTTTTTT CASSLRRAGVGTGELFF TRBV7-2 TRBD2 . TRBJ2-2
TGCGCCAGCAGTGATTACGGGACAGGGAACGAAAAACTGTTTTTT CASSDYGTGNEKLFF TRBV10-2 TRBD1 few TRBJ1-4
TGCGCCAGCAGCCGGGACAGGGTATCTTCACCCCTCCACTTT CASSRDRVSSPLHF TRBV4-3 TRBD1 . TRBJ1-6
TGTGCCACCAGCAGAGAATTGACAGGGGGCACTGAAGCTTTCTTT CATSRELTGGTEAFF TRBV15 TRBD1 few TRBJ1-1
TGTGCCACCAGCAGAGATGTTAGCGGGGGGGCAACCTCCTACGAGCAGTACTTC CATSRDVSGGATSYEQYF TRBV15 TRBD2 few TRBJ2-7
TGTGCCAGCAGCAAAAAGGACAGCCTCGTAGGGACCCAGTACTTC CASSKKDSLVGTQYF TRBV7-6 . . TRBJ2-5
TGTGCCAGCAGTCCGGGACTCCGGAAAGGTGAGCAGTACTTC CASSPGLRKGEQYF TRBV2 . . TRBJ2-7
TGTGCCAGCACTTGGGGACAGGGCCCAGATACGCAGTATTTT CASTWGQGPDTQYF TRBV5-8 TRBD1 . TRBJ2-3
TGTGCCAGCAGGGGGACAACGGATTACGAGCAGTACTTC CASRGTTDYEQYF TRBV28 . . TRBJ2-7
TGCAGCGTTGAGTTGGGACAGGGTGCCCACGAGCAGTACTTC CSVELGQGAHEQYF TRBV29-1 TRBD1 few TRBJ2-7
TGCGCCAGCAGCTTGGTGACTAGCGGGGGGGCCACAGATACGCAGTATTTT CASSLVTSGGATDTQYF TRBV5-1 TRBD2 . TRBJ2-3
TGTGCCAGCAGAGGCGGGACAGGGATTGAAAAACTGTTTTTT CASRGGTGIEKLFF TRBV2 TRBD1 . TRBJ1-4
TGTGCTAGTGGTTTGGTGCCTGAGGGGGCAACTAATGAAAAACTGTTTTTT CASGLVPEGATNEKLFF TRBV12-5 . . TRBJ1-4
TGTGCCAGCAGCCACCGGGGAGGACAAGAGACCCAGTACTTC CASSHRGGQETQYF TRBV5-8 . once TRBJ2-5
TGCGCCAGCAGCCAAGCTAGCGGGGCCTCCTACGAGCAGTACTTC CASSQASGASYEQYF TRBV4-3 TRBD2 . TRBJ2-7
TGTGCCTGGAGTGTACGGGGGGGGGCCGCCGAGCAGTACTTC CAWSVRGGAAEQYF TRBV30 TRBD2 . TRBJ2-7
TGTGCCAGCAGCTTTGGGACAGACTACGAGCAGTACTTC CASSFGTDYEQYF TRBV5-6 TRBD1 . TRBJ2-7
TGTGCCAGCAGCCAAGGACAGCTTAATCAGCCCCAGCATTTT CASSQGQLNQPQHF TRBV28 . . TRBJ1-5
TGTGCCAGCAGCGGGGGAACAGGGATCTCCTACGAGCAGTACTTC CASSGGTGISYEQYF TRBV7-8 . . TRBJ2-7
TGTGCCAGCAGTCCGGCCCACGGGGTAGGCTACGAGCAGTACTTC CASSPAHGVGYEQYF TRBV6-5 . . TRBJ2-7
TGTGCCAGCAGCTTCCCGAATCAGCCCCAGCATTTT CASSFPNQPQHF TRBV7-2 . . TRBJ1-5
TGTGCCAGCAGTTTTCCAGTTGGAAACACCATATATTTT CASSFPVGNTIYF TRBV6-1 . once TRBJ1-3
TGCGCCAGCAGCTTAAACAGGGATGGCGAGCAGTACTTC CASSLNRDGEQYF TRBV5-1 . . TRBJ2-7
TGTGCCAGCAGCTTCGGGACAGCCTCCTACGAGCAGTACTTC CASSFGTASYEQYF TRBV11-2 TRBD1 . TRBJ2-7
TGTGCCAGCAGCTTAAAAACAGCAGGAGATACGCAGTATTTT CASSLKTAGDTQYF TRBV7-9 . few TRBJ2-3
TGTGCCTGGAGTGTAGTTGCGGGCTTATACGAGCAGTACTTC CAWSVVAGLYEQYF TRBV30 . . TRBJ2-7
TGTGCCAGCAGTGGGAGCACCGGCTACGAGCAGTACTTC CASSGSTGYEQYF TRBV28 . . TRBJ2-7
TGTGCCAGCAGCTCCAGTAGGGGGCAGGGGACCGGGGAGCTGTTTTTT CASSSSRGQGTGELFF TRBV7-2 TRBD1 . TRBJ2-2
TGCGCCAGCAGCTTGTTAGCGGGAGGGCCAAGCAGCGGGGCCAACGTCCTGACTTTC CASSLLAGGPSSGANVLTF TRBV5-1 TRBD2 once TRBJ2-6
TGTGCCAGCAGCTTAGTGGTGCGGGGGTTCACAGATACGCAGTATTTT CASSLVVRGFTDTQYF TRBV7-2 TRBD2 . TRBJ2-3
TGTGCCAGCAGTGGAGCGGGACAGGGTAACTATGGCTACACCTTC CASSGAGQGNYGYTF TRBV6-1 TRBD1 . TRBJ1-2
TGTGCCAGCAGCTTACAGGGGGAGACCCAGTACTTC CASSLQGETQYF TRBV7-8 . . TRBJ2-5
TGCGCCAGCAGCCAAGAGGGACTAGCGACCTACGAGCAGTACTTC CASSQEGLATYEQYF TRBV4-3 TRBD2 . TRBJ2-7
TGCGCCAGCAGCCAAACTAGCGGGAGAGGAGGTAACACCGGGGAGCTGTTTTTT CASSQTSGRGGNTGELFF TRBV4-1 TRBD2 . TRBJ2-2
TGTGCCAGCAGCCAAGAAGGCAGGGGGGTAGAGACCCAGTACTTC CASSQEGRGVETQYF TRBV4-2 . . TRBJ2-5
TGTGCCAGTAGTAATGACAGGGCTAATGAAAAACTGTTTTTT CASSNDRANEKLFF TRBV19 TRBD1 . TRBJ1-4
TGCGCCAGCAGCTTGGGACAGGCTCCCAATGGCTACACCTTC CASSLGQAPNGYTF TRBV5-1 . . TRBJ1-2